Presented here are 5 T cell receptor beta chains from one specimen sequenced in a study of T cells in Graves' hyperthyroidism and ophthalmopathy. Regions amplified from RNA transcripts were the TCR beta CDR3 regions. TCR CDR3 regions were first amplified by RT-PCR with HTBI primers. TCRdb passed the multiplex PCR reads through MiXCR, listing each CDR3 protein once. Among 600,000 to 850,000 distinct CDR3 sequences listed, roughly 20% were seen once. Material for sequencing was blood. Receptors originate from a woman between 45 and 60 years old with Graves' hyperthyroidism that later progressed to Graves' ophthalmopathy.

A few counts support this clonotype. The chain combines TRBV27 with TRBJ1-1; 7 bases match TRBD1. The CDR3 consists of 16 residues. Germline assignment: CDR1 MNHEY and CDR2 SMNVEV (reference sequence). J gave up 1 base and V 4 bases, and 9 bases lay outside the gene matches. The CDR3 DNA reads as TGTGCCAGCAGTTCCCCCCCGGGACAGCAGAACACTGAAGCTTTCTTT. It encodes CASSSPPGQQNTEAFF.

The chain links TRBV19 to TRBJ1-5; D remains ambiguous. The V gene lost 7 bases and the J gene lost 9 bases, with 16 bases spanning the gap. CDR1 is LNHDA, CDR2 SQIVND, per germline (reference sequence). CDR3 length equals 13 residues. CDR3 loop: CASKGRRTGPQHF. The DNA for the CDR3 is TGTGCCAGTAAAGGAAGGCGAACGGGGCCCCAGCATTTT.

This clonotype was picked up many times. This rearrangement joins TRBV3-1 to TRBJ1-3; D is perhaps TRBD1 (6 bases). CDR3 length: 16 amino acids. In germline, CDR1 is LGHDT, CDR2 YNNKEL (reference sequence). The ends were cut back, 1 base at V and 4 bases at J, with 14 bases in the middle. Here the CDR3 reads CASSQVRGLGGNTIYF. As DNA, the CDR3 is TGTGCCAGCAGCCAAGTCCGGGGGCTCGGAGGAAACACCATATATTTT.

V and J are TRBV12-3 or TRBV12-4 and TRBJ1-4; 9 nucleotides match TRBD1. The V and J ends lost 5 bases and 6 bases, in that order; junction bases with no gene match: 7. The CDR3 extends over 15 amino acids. This CDR3 reads CASSRSWDRDEKLFF. In nucleotides, the CDR3 is TGTGCCAGCAGTCGGAGTTGGGACAGGGATGAAAAACTGTTTTTT.

A note on this clonotype: A much more abundant neighbour one base away suggests this may be a read error. The chain couples TRBV2 to TRBJ2-3; TRBD2 agrees at 7 bases. CDR3 length: 18 amino acids. Germline loops: CDR1 SNHLY, CDR2 FYNNEI. Trimming removed 4 bases from V and 2 bases from J; junction bases left unmatched: 15. The CDR3 sequence is CASSGPGNGGGYTDTQYF. CDR3 DNA sequence: TGTGCCAGCAGTGGGCCCGGGAATGGCGGGGGATACACAGATACGCAGTATTTT.